Detailed here is one TCR beta chain. Per the germline V gene, CDR1 is SGHTA and CDR2 is FQGNSA. V gave up 6 bases and J gave up 5 bases; unmatched junction bases: 11. The CDR3 runs to 16 residues. This sample stems from a study of radiotherapy plus CTLA-4 blockade in lung cancer. Assay: immunoSEQ multiplex PCR; the TCRdb copy retains only in-frame clones and omits some. This table holds over 100,000 clones, around 84% found once. The sequence derives from a human donor with non-small cell lung cancer that progressed on radiotherapy plus ipilimumab. Some clones in this sample may be carry-over from other donors' samples. The source material was peripheral blood, sampled from a patient treated with radiotherapy plus ipilimumab. This chain uses TRBV7-2 with TRBJ2-2; TRBD1 matches 8 bases. The CDR3 bases are TGTGCCAGCAGGTACCCCGGACAGGGTCAGACCGGGGAGCTGTTTTTT. The encoded protein is CASRYPGQGQTGELFF.